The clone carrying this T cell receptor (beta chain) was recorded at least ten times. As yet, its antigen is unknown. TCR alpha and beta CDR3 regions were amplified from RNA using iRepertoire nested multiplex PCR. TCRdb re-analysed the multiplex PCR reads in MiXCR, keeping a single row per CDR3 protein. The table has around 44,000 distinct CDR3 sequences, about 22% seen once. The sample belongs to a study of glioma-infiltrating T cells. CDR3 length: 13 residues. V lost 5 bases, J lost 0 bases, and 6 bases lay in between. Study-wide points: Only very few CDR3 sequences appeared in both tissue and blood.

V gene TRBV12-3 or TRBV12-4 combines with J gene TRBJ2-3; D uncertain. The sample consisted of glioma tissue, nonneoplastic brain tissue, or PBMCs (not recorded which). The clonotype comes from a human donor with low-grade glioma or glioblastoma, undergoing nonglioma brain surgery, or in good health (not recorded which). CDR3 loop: CASSQPSTDTQYF. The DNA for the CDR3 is TGTGCCAGCAGTCAGCCTAGCACAGATACGCAGTATTTT.